This T cell receptor (beta chain) was identified in a study of T-cell memory formation after mild COVID-19. TCRdb re-called the 5' RACE reads through MiXCR, storing one row per CDR3 protein. The repertoire holds fewer than 450,000 distinct CDR3 sequences, with under 25% as singletons. Whole-study results and caveats: Among contracting clones, CD4+ were mainly CM/EM and CD8+ enriched in EMRA. Pre-infection memory carried some responding clones, suggesting that cross-reactive memory joined.

A remark on this clonotype: Its matching antigen is unknown.

This receptor was identified in an adult woman who had mild COVID-19 (a few samples of this study predate the infection). Cell type and time point are not known. The sequencing sample was made of PBMCs or a T cell subset sorted from them (not recorded which).

CDR3 nucleotide sequence: TGTGCCAGCAGCTTATTCCGAGCAAACTACGAGCAGTACTTC. Its translation: CASSLFRANYEQYF. The V gene is TRBV7-2, the J gene TRBJ2-7; the D is unclear. The germline gives CDR1 SGHTA, CDR2 FQGNSA. With 2 bases removed from V and 3 bases from J, the gap between germline ends came to 11 bases. CDR3 size: 14 residues.